The 7 T cell receptor beta chains reported below all come from one sample, sequenced in a study of T-cell memory formation after mild COVID-19. TCRdb re-called the 5' RACE reads through MiXCR, storing one row per CDR3 protein. The data contain over 120,000 distinct CDR3 sequences, 6% of them seen just once; the ten biggest clones take up 2% to 2.5%. The sequencing sample was made of PBMCs or a T cell subset sorted from them (not recorded which). The receptors stem from an adult woman who had mild COVID-19 (a few samples of this study predate the infection). Cell type and time point are not known.

The gene calls are TRBV3-1 and TRBJ2-7; TRBD2 matches 7 bases. The CDR3 extends over 15 amino acids. Trimming cost V 2 bases and J 5 bases; bases outside gene matches: 9. Per the germline V gene, CDR1 is LGHDT and CDR2 is YNNKEL (reference sequence). CDR3 coding DNA: TGTGCCAGCAGCCAAACAGACGGGCGGGGGAACGAGCAGTACTTC. Its protein product is CASSQTDGRGNEQYF.

V gene TRBV4-1 combines with J gene TRBJ1-2; no clear D gene. Trimming pared 0 bases from V and 8 bases from J, leaving 13 bases between. Looked up from germline, CDR1 is MGHRA and CDR2 is YSYEKL. This CDR3 has 14 residues. CDR3 loop: CASSQDVSGSGYTF. CDR3 DNA: TGCGCCAGCAGCCAAGACGTCTCTGGGTCCGGCTACACCTTC.

V usage is TRBV7-9 and J usage is TRBJ2-3; a possible D gene is TRBD2 (5 bases). CDR1 SEHNR and CDR2 FQNEAQ come from the germline V gene (reference sequence). Deletions cut 4 bases from V and 4 bases from J, with 9 bases between. CDR3 length: 13 amino acids. The CDR3 DNA sequence: TGTGCCAGCAGCTCTAGAGGGTCAGATACGCAGTATTTT. It encodes CASSSRGSDTQYF.

This clonotype was counted ten times or more. This chain connects TRBV10-3 to TRBJ2-1; no firm D call. This CDR3 is 12 amino acids long. Germline CDR1 ENHRY, CDR2 SYGVKD. V was cut by 0 bases and J by 7 bases, with 4 bases left in between. CDR3: CAISESTNEQFF. The CDR3, as DNA: TGTGCCATCAGTGAGTCGACGAATGAGCAGTTCTTC.

This clonotype was seen a few times. CDR3 DNA sequence: TGTGCCAGCAGTCGGACAGCGGGAGAGACCCAGTACTTC. Residues: CASSRTAGETQYF. The chain is built from TRBV6-6 and TRBJ2-5; D is perhaps TRBD1 or TRBD2 (6 bases each). The CDR3 runs 13 residues. Trimming stripped 5 bases from V and 4 bases from J, with 11 bases between. CDR1 is MNHNY and CDR2 is SVGAGI in the germline V gene (reference sequence).

This clonotype was found many times. The V gene is TRBV18, the J gene TRBJ2-5, with D unclear. There are 12 residues in the CDR3. Trimming left V 3 bases short and J 4 bases short, with 6 bases between. Germline V gives CDR1 KGHSH, CDR2 LQKENI. CDR3 in amino acids: CASSPEAETQYF. CDR3 bases: TGTGCCAGCTCACCCGAGGCAGAGACCCAGTACTTC.

This chain connects TRBV18 to TRBJ2-1, with TRBD2 matching 15 bases. Looked up from germline, CDR1 is KGHSH and CDR2 is LQKENI. Trimming at V came to 0 bases and at J to 2 bases, leaving 2 bases not matched to a gene. The CDR3 contains 18 residues. In nucleotides, the CDR3 is TGTGCCAGCTCACCACCTGGACTAGCGGGAGGGCCCTACAATGAGCAGTTCTTC. Its translation is CASSPPGLAGGPYNEQFF.